This is a list of T cell receptor beta chains from one sample in a study of blood T cell repertoires in COVID-19. Here immunoSEQ multiplex PCR was the method, and the copy in TCRdb shows in-frame clones only, minus some. The data hold under 500,000 clones, with about 89% observed a single time. The sequenced sample was peripheral blood. Receptor source: a woman aged 25-40 years with acute or convalescent COVID-19. The CDR3 runs from the conserved cysteine through the conserved F or W. A D gene is named only where the DNA matches it firmly. The size entry is marked missing in some rows and otherwise reads once, few, many or a size class.

v_call	clone_size	d_call	j_call	cdr3_nt	cdr3_aa
TRBV25-1	.	TRBD1	TRBJ1-1	TGTGCCAGCAGTGCCTCGACAGGGAAGTTTGAAGCTTTCTTT	CASSASTGKFEAFF
TRBV15	.	.	TRBJ1-6	TGTGCCACCAGCTCTAGACAGGCTTCCTCCTATAATTCACCCCTCCACTTT	CATSSRQASSYNSPLHF
TRBV5-6	.	.	TRBJ2-7	TGTGCCAGCAGCTTGGGATGGCAGGGGTCCTACGAGCAGTACTTC	CASSLGWQGSYEQYF
TRBV24-1	.	TRBD1	TRBJ2-1	TGTGCCACCAGTGATCCCGGGACAGGGGGCAATGAGCAGTTCTTC	CATSDPGTGGNEQFF
TRBV5-1	few	.	TRBJ2-3	TGCGCCAGCAGCTTGGACAGGGCAAGAACAGATACGCAGTATTTT	CASSLDRARTDTQYF
TRBV6-6	.	TRBD1	TRBJ2-7	TGTGCCAGCAGACGTTTTGGGACAGAGTCCTACGAGCAGTACTTC	CASRRFGTESYEQYF
TRBV5-1	.	.	TRBJ1-6	TGCGCCAGCAGCTTGGAAGGGAGCTCCTATAATTCACCCCTCCACTTT	CASSLEGSSYNSPLHF
TRBV30	.	.	TRBJ2-1	TGTGCCTGGAGTGTACTCGACATATACAATGAGCAGTTCTTC	CAWSVLDIYNEQFF
TRBV11-2	.	.	TRBJ1-4	TGTGCCAGCAGTTCAGGGGAGCGGAAACTGTTTTTT	CASSSGERKLFF
TRBV7-9	.	TRBD1	TRBJ1-4	TGTGCCAGCAGCCGCGCAGGGGGCGCGGAAGAAAAACTGTTTTTT	CASSRAGGAEEKLFF
TRBV6-5	.	.	TRBJ2-1	TGTGCCAGCAGTTACGTAGGTTGGGCCAGTGAGCAGTTCTTC	CASSYVGWASEQFF
TRBV7-6	few	.	TRBJ1-2	TGTGCCAGCAGCCCCCGCGCTGGGCAGTACTATGGCTACACCTTC	CASSPRAGQYYGYTF
TRBV2	.	TRBD1	TRBJ1-5	TGTGCCAGCAGAGAAATGACAGGGTTGAGCAATCAGCCCCAGCATTTT	CASREMTGLSNQPQHF
TRBV15	.	TRBD1	TRBJ2-2	TGTGCCACCAGCAGCCCGACAGGGGTAGAGACCGGGGAGCTGTTTTTT	CATSSPTGVETGELFF
TRBV27	.	TRBD2	TRBJ2-7	TGTGCCAGCAGCCTAGCGGGGGGGTACGAGCAGTACTTC	CASSLAGGYEQYF
TRBV9	once	TRBD1	TRBJ2-1	TGTGCCAGCAGCGATGGGGGACAGATCGATGAGCAGTTCTTC	CASSDGGQIDEQFF
TRBV2	.	TRBD1	TRBJ1-1	TGTGCCAGGGGACAGTCGAACACTGAAGCTTTCTTT	CARGQSNTEAFF
TRBV7-9	.	TRBD1	TRBJ2-7	TGTGCCAGCAGCTTAGAACAGGGGGGCGAGCAGTACTTC	CASSLEQGGEQYF
TRBV9	.	.	TRBJ2-7	TGTGCCAGCAGCGTCACCTACGAGCAGTACTTC	CASSVTYEQYF
TRBV7-9	.	TRBD1	TRBJ2-1	TGTGCCAGCAGCCTACTGGACAGGGGCAATGAGCAGTTCTTC	CASSLLDRGNEQFF
TRBV28	.	TRBD1	TRBJ1-2	TGTGCCAGCAGTCCACAGGGGAACTATGGCTACACCTTC	CASSPQGNYGYTF
TRBV11-2	.	.	TRBJ2-7	TGTGCCAGCAGCTCTTACTACGAGCAGTACTTC	CASSSYYEQYF
TRBV5-5	.	TRBD2	TRBJ2-4	TGTGCCAGCAGCCCCCCGGGCGGGGGGGAAAACATTCAGTACTTC	CASSPPGGGENIQYF
TRBV27	.	TRBD2	TRBJ2-1	TGTGCCAGCAGTTTATCGGCTTCGAGCGGGGGGGAAATCTTC	CASSLSASSGGEIF
TRBV7-8	.	TRBD1	TRBJ2-7	TGTGCCAGCAGCACCGGGACAGGGCAGGAGCAGTACTTC	CASSTGTGQEQYF
TRBV12-3/TRBV12-4	.	.	TRBJ2-3	TGTGCCAGCACCGCAGGGGTCGTTACGCAGTATTTT	CASTAGVVTQYF
TRBV5-1	.	.	TRBJ2-2	TGCGCCAGCAGCTCGACAGAGAACACCGGGGAGCTGTTTTTT	CASSSTENTGELFF
TRBV7-4	.	TRBD1	TRBJ1-5	TGTGCCAGCACCCCCAGGGGGCGTTACAATCAGCCCCAGCATTTT	CASTPRGRYNQPQHF
TRBV5-1	.	.	TRBJ1-4	TGCGCCAGCAGCTCCCAGGGGTTCGGGGATGAAAAACTGTTTTTT	CASSSQGFGDEKLFF
TRBV5-4	.	.	TRBJ2-5	TGTGCCAGCAGTCCCGACAGGTACACGCAGGAGACCCAGTACTTC	CASSPDRYTQETQYF
TRBV6-1	.	.	TRBJ1-1	TGTGCCAGCAGGGAAGGGGGGGGCTCCTCGGTGATAGCTGAAGCTTTCTTT	CASREGGGSSVIAEAFF
TRBV10-3	.	TRBD1	TRBJ2-7	TGTGCCATCAGGGCCGGGACAGAAGGCGAGCAGTACTTC	CAIRAGTEGEQYF
TRBV12-5	.	TRBD1	TRBJ2-3	TGTGCTAGTGGTTTGGTCGCCGGGACAGCTTCCGATACGCAGTATTTT	CASGLVAGTASDTQYF
TRBV11-2	once	.	TRBJ2-7	TGTGCCAGCAGCTTAGGACTCCAGCGGGTACGATTCTACGAGCAGTACTTC	CASSLGLQRVRFYEQYF
TRBV6-5	.	.	TRBJ1-1	TGTGCCAGCAGGCAGGGACTTTGGGACACTGAAGCTTTCTTT	CASRQGLWDTEAFF
TRBV10-2	.	.	TRBJ2-7	TGCGCCAGCAGGGAACAGGCCAAGTACGAGCAGTACTTC	CASREQAKYEQYF
TRBV4-2	.	TRBD2	TRBJ2-3	TGTGCCAGCAGCCGGGATTGGGTGGTGCGGGGGGGCGCAGATACGCAGTATTTT	CASSRDWVVRGGADTQYF
TRBV6-5	.	.	TRBJ1-5	TGTGCCAGCAGTATCAGTGAAAGCAATCAGCCCCAGCATTTT	CASSISESNQPQHF
TRBV7-6	.	TRBD1	TRBJ1-6	TGTGCCAGCAGCGCCCGGGGGACAGGGGAATACTCACCCCTCCACTTT	CASSARGTGEYSPLHF
TRBV7-9	once	TRBD2	TRBJ2-3	TGTGCCAGCAGCCGCCAAAGCGGGGGGGGGACAGATACGCAGTATTTT	CASSRQSGGGTDTQYF
TRBV12-5	.	.	TRBJ2-3	TGTGCTAGTGGCGCACCCCAAGGGCGGGGCATCACAGATACGCAGTATTTT	CASGAPQGRGITDTQYF
TRBV11-1	.	TRBD1	TRBJ1-1	TGTGCCAGCAGCTTAGCTGACAGGGCCGGGGGAGAAGCTTTCTTT	CASSLADRAGGEAFF
TRBV4-1	.	.	TRBJ2-5	TGCGCCAGCAGCCTAGGCGGTGTTTGGGAGACCCAGTACTTC	CASSLGGVWETQYF
TRBV5-1	.	.	TRBJ2-1	TGCGCCAGCAGCTTCCAAAGGGGTTATTACAATGAGCAGTTCTTC	CASSFQRGYYNEQFF
TRBV18	once	TRBD2	TRBJ2-1	TGTGCCAGCTCACCGAAACCATCGACTAGCGGGGGGTCGGCCGACAATGAGCAGTTCTTC	CASSPKPSTSGGSADNEQFF